These 14 T cell receptor beta chains came from one sample sequenced in a study of long-term antiretroviral therapy in people with HIV. Running of the v3.0 immunoSEQ assay took place at survey level. Sequencing used immunoSEQ multiplex PCR; TCRdb keeps in-frame clones, though not all of them. This sample has roughly 12,000 clones; roughly 79% occur once, and the top ten carry roughly 10%. The specimen was unsorted PBMCs, collected 0.8 years before starting antiretroviral therapy. These TCRs come from a middle-aged woman with HIV.

V and J are TRBV7-9 and TRBJ1-1, with a tentative D call TRBD1 (5 bases). From germline, CDR1 is SEHNR and CDR2 FQNEAQ (reference sequence). The CDR3 is 14 amino acids. Trimming took 2 bases from V and 5 from J, leaving 12 bases between them. CDR3 residues: CASSLNTGWTEAFF. CDR3 coding DNA: TGTGCCAGCAGCTTAAATACAGGTTGGACTGAAGCTTTCTTT.

The chain employs TRBV6-5 and TRBJ2-3, with D perhaps given as TRBD1 or TRBD2 (5 bases each). The CDR3 runs to 13 residues. V lost 4 bases and J 5 bases, leaving 10 bases between the germline ends. Germline V gene sequence: CDR1 MNHEY, CDR2 SVGAGI. CDR3 sequence: CASSFGGGDTQYF. The CDR3 DNA reads as TGTGCCAGCAGTTTTGGTGGGGGAGATACGCAGTATTTT.

J is TRBJ2-5 and V is TRBV15; 8 bases fit TRBD2. V gave up 3 bases and J gave up 3 bases; unmatched junction bases: 9. The CDR3 consists of 16 residues. Looked up from germline, CDR1 is LNHNV and CDR2 is YYDKDF (reference sequence). The CDR3 sequence: CATSSLDRGGEETQYF. CDR3 sequence (DNA): TGTGCCACCAGCAGCCTGGATCGGGGGGGCGAAGAGACCCAGTACTTC.

CDR3 amino acids: CASSPDSQETQYF. CDR3 in DNA: TGTGCCAGCTCACCTGACTCCCAAGAGACCCAGTACTTC. The V gene is TRBV18, the J gene TRBJ2-5; D gene uncertain. V was clipped by 3 bases and J by 1 base, with 6 bases between them. CDR3 length: 13 amino acids. Germline CDR1 is KGHSH and CDR2 is LQKENI. The entire variable domain, with the rest obtained from reference TRBV18 and TRBJ2-5, is as follows: NAGVMQNPRHLVRRRGQEARLRCSPMKGHSHVYWYRQLPEEGLKFMVYLQKENIIDESGMPKERFSAEFPKEGPSILRIQQVVRGDSAAYFCASSPDSQETQYFGPGTRLLVL.

V usage is TRBV20-1 and J usage is TRBJ2-1; D not resolved. The CDR3 loop spans 10 amino acids. Germline lookup yields CDR1 DFQATT and CDR2 SNEGSKA (reference sequence). V lost 2 bases and J 5 bases, leaving 1 base between the germline ends. CDR3 sequence reads: CSARNNEQFF. CDR3 bases: TGCAGTGCTAGAAACAATGAGCAGTTCTTC.

The chain has TRBV10-3 and TRBJ2-4; 9 bases line up with TRBD1. Trimming at V came to 9 bases and at J to 7 bases, leaving 4 bases not matched to a gene. Germline-derived CDR1 and CDR2 are ENHRY and SYGVKD. The CDR3 totals 12 residues. The CDR3 loop is CAIQGAENIQYF. In nucleotides, the CDR3 is TGTGCCATACAGGGGGCCGAGAACATTCAGTACTTC.

The rearrangement links TRBV19 to TRBJ1-4; maybe TRBD1 (6 bases). The CDR3 is 15 residues long. CDR1 and CDR2 from the germline V gene are LNHDA and SQIVND (reference sequence). V was pared by 6 bases and J by 1 base, with 12 bases between. The CDR3 DNA reads as TGTGCCAGTAGCTCGGGGGGCCTAACTAATGAAAAACTGTTTTTT. Translation gives CASSSGGLTNEKLFF. The full variable domain, with the rest looked up from reference TRBV19 and TRBJ1-4, is DGGITQSPKYLFRKEGQNVTLSCEQNLNHDAMYWYRQDPGQGLRLIYYSQIVNDFQKGDIAEGYSVSREKKESFPLTVTSAQKNPTAFYLCASSSGGLTNEKLFFGSGTQLSVL.

The J gene is TRBJ1-4, the V gene TRBV4-3, with a weak D call TRBD1 (5 bases). Trimming left V 0 bases short and J 8 bases short, with 16 bases between. Germline V gene data show CDR1 as LGHNA and CDR2 as YSLEER. This CDR3 comprises 16 residues. In DNA form, the CDR3 reads TGCGCCAGCAGCCAAGAGTTGGTCGGGGGTAGGGAAAAACTGTTTTTT. Its protein product is CASSQELVGGREKLFF.

The J gene is TRBJ1-4, the V gene TRBV4-3; D is perhaps TRBD1 (5 bases). V was clipped by 1 base and J by 4 bases, with 7 bases between them. Germline V CDR1 and CDR2: LGHNA, YSLEER. The CDR3 totals 14 residues. CDR3 protein: CASSQGGLNEKLFF. For the CDR3, the DNA is TGCGCCAGCAGCCAAGGGGGCCTTAATGAAAAACTGTTTTTT.

The chain is built from TRBV2 and TRBJ2-7, with D possibly matching TRBD1 (6 bases). V was pared by 7 bases and J by 0 bases, with 19 bases between. This CDR3 comprises 16 residues. The germline V gene has CDR1 SNHLY and CDR2 FYNNEI. DNA of the CDR3: TGTGCCAGCATCCCCAGGGGCCCCATCAGCTCCTACGAGCAGTACTTC. Translated, it gives CASIPRGPISSYEQYF. Filled out from reference TRBV2 and TRBJ2-7, the complete variable domain reads EPEVTQTPSHQVTQMGQEVILRCVPISNHLYFYWYRQILGQKVEFLVSFYNNEISEKSEIFDDQFSVERPDGSNFTLKIRSTKLEDSAMYFCASIPRGPISSYEQYFGPGTRLTVT.

The chain has TRBV6-5 and TRBJ2-7; 10 bases line up with TRBD2. Germline V gene lookup returns CDR1 MNHEY and CDR2 SVGAGI. The CDR3 is 16 residues long. The V gene end was trimmed by 0 bases and the J gene end by 2 bases; junction bases not matched to a gene: 4. The CDR3 loop is CASSYSRTSGTYEQYF. CDR3 bases: TGTGCCAGCAGTTACTCGAGGACTAGCGGCACCTACGAGCAGTACTTC.

The chain is built from TRBV5-1 and TRBJ2-5, with a possible D match to TRBD1 (7 bases). V shed 2 bases and J shed 2 bases, with 10 bases lying between them. The germline CDR1 and CDR2 sequences are SGHRS and YFSETQ. This CDR3 spans 14 amino acids. The CDR3: CASSLQGRQETQYF. CDR3 DNA sequence: TGCGCCAGCAGCTTACAGGGGAGGCAAGAGACCCAGTACTTC.

The rearrangement links TRBV6-1 to TRBJ2-7; a weak D match, TRBD1 (6 bases). The germline gives CDR1 MNHNS, CDR2 SASEGT. The CDR3 length is 14 residues. With 1 base removed from V and 2 bases from J, the gap between germline ends came to 9 bases. The CDR3 sequence is CASSEGQATYEQYF. The CDR3 bases are TGTGCCAGCAGTGAAGGACAGGCTACCTACGAGCAGTACTTC.

This chain uses TRBV20-1 with TRBJ1-1; D call uncertain. CDR1 DFQATT and CDR2 SNEGSKA come from the germline V gene (reference sequence). The CDR3 spans 10 residues. Trimming stripped 6 bases from V and 3 bases from J, with 5 bases between. This chain's CDR3 is CSAHYTEAFF. CDR3 coding DNA: TGCAGTGCACATTACACTGAAGCTTTCTTT.